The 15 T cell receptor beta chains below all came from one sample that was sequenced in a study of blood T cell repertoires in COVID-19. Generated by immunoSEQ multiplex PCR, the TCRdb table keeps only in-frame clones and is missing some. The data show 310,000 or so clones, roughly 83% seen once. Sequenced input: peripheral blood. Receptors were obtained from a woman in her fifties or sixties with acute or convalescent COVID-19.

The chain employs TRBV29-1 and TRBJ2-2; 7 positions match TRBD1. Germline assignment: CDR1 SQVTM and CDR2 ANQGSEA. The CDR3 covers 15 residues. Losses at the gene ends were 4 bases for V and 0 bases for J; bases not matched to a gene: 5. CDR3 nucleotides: TGCAGCGTTGCCCCCGGGACAGCGAACACCGGGGAGCTGTTTTTT. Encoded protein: CSVAPGTANTGELFF.

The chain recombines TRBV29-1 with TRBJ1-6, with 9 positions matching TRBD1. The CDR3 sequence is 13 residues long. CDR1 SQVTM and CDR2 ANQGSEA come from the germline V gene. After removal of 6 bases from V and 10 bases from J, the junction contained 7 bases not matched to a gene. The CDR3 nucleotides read TGCAGCGTATCCCGGGACAGGGAGTCACCCCTCCACTTT. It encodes CSVSRDRESPLHF.

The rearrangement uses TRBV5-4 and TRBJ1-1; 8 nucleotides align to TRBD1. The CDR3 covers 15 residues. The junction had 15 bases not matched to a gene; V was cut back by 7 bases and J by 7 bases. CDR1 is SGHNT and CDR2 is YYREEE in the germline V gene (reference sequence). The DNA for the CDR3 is TGTGCCAGCCTAAGGAGCCAGGGGGCTTTTAGTGAAGCTTTCTTT. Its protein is CASLRSQGAFSEAFF.

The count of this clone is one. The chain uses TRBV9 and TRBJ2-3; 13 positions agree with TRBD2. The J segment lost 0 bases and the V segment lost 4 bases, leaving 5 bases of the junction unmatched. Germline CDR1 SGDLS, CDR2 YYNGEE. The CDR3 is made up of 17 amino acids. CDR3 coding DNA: TGTGCCAGCAGCCCGGGACTAGCGGGATCTAGCACAGATACGCAGTATTTT. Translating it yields CASSPGLAGSSTDTQYF. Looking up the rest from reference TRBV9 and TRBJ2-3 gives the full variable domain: DSGVTQTPKHLITATGQRVTLRCSPRSGDLSVYWYQQSLDQGLQFLIQYYNGEERAKGNILERFSAQQFPDLHSELNLSSLELGDSALYFCASSPGLAGSSTDTQYFGPGTRLTVL.

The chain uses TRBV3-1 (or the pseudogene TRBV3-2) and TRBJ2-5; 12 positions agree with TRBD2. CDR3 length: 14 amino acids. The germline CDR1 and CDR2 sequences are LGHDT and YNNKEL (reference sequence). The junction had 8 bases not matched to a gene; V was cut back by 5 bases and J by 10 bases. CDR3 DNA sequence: TGTGCCAGCAGCGCACTAGCGGGAGGCGGCGACCAGTACTTC. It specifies CASSALAGGGDQYF.

The CDR3 DNA sequence: TGCGCCAGCAGCCAAAAGTTCCCTAGCGGGAGTGCTGGGGCCAACGTCCTGACTTTC. It specifies CASSQKFPSGSAGANVLTF. The rearrangement uses TRBV4-1 and TRBJ2-6; TRBD2 aligns across 10 bases. The CDR3 contains 19 residues. V shed 2 bases and J 2 bases; nucleotides not matched to a gene: 9. The germline gives CDR1 MGHRA, CDR2 YSYEKL.

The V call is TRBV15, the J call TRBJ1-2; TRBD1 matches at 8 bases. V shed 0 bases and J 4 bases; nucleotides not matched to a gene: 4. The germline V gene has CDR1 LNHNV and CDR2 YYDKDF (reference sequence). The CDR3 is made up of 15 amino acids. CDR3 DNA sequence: TGTGCCACCAGCAGAGACCCAGGGGGCGGCTATGGCTACACCTTC. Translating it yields CATSRDPGGGYGYTF.

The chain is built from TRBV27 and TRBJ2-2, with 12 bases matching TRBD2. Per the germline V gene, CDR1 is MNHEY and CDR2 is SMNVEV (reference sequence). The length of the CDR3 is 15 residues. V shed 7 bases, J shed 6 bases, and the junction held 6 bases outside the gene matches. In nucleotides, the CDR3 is TGTGCCAGCACCGCTAGCGGGAGGGCCCCCGGGGAGCTGTTTTTT. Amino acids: CASTASGRAPGELFF.

The CDR3 nucleotides are TGTGCCAGCAGTTTACCAGGGGGAAGCACTGAAGCTTTCTTT. This encodes CASSLPGGSTEAFF. This chain joins TRBV28 and TRBJ1-1; TRBD1 agrees at 7 bases. The CDR3 has 14 residues. V trimming: 2 bases; J trimming: 4 bases; junction bases outside the gene matches: 4. From germline, CDR1 is MDHEN and CDR2 SYDVKM.

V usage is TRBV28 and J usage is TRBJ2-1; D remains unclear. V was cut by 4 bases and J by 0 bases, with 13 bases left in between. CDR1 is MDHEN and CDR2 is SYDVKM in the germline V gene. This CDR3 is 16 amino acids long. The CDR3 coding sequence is TGTGCCAGCAGTTCCCTGGGCCATAGCTCCTACAATGAGCAGTTCTTC. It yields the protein CASSSLGHSSYNEQFF.

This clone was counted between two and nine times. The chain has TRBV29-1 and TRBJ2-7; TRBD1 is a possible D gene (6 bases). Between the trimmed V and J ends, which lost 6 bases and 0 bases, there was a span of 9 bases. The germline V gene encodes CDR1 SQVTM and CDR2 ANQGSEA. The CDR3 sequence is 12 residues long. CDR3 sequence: CSVQGSSYEQYF. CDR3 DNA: TGCAGCGTCCAGGGGAGCTCCTACGAGCAGTACTTC.

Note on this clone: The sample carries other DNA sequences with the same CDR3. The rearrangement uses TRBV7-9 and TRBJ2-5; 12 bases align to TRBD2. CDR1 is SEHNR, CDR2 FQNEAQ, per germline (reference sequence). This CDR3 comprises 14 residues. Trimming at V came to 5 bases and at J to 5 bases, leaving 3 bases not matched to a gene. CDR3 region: CASSPGLAGETQYF. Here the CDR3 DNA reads TGTGCCAGCAGCCCCGGACTAGCGGGGGAGACCCAGTACTTC.

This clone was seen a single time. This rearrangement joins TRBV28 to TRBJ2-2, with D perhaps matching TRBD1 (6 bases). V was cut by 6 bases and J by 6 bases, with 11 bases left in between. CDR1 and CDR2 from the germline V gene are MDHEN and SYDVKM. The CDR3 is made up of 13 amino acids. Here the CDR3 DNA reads TGTGCCAGCAGACAGGGCACGGCCGGGGAGCTGTTTTTT. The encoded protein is CASRQGTAGELFF.

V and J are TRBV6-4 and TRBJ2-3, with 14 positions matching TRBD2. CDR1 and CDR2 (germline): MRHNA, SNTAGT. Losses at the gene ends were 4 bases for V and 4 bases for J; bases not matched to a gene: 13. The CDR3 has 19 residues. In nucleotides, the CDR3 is TGTGCCAGCAGTGCCGGGACAGGGGGACTAGCGGGAGTCTCAGATACGCAGTATTTT. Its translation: CASSAGTGGLAGVSDTQYF.

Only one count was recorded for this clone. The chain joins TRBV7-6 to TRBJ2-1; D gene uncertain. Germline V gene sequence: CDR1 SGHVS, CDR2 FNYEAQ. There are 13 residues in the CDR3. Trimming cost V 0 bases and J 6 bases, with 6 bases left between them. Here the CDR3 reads CASSLARSNEQFF. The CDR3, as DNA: TGTGCCAGCAGCTTAGCTCGGAGCAATGAGCAGTTCTTC.